Listed here are 2 T cell receptor beta chains from one sample, sequenced in a study of shared clonotypes between healthy human individuals. It was CD45RO-negative cells, positively selected for CCR7, that made up naive CD8 cells, with terminally differentiated effector memory CD45RA+ cells excluded. The data were produced by immunoSEQ multiplex PCR, yet TCRdb's version contains in-frame clones alone and is incomplete. The sample has around 2,000,000 clones, 90% to 95% seen once; the top ten hold roughly 1.7%. The source material was naive CD8+ T cells from PBMCs. The receptor set was obtained from a young man in good health. Some clones in this sample may be carry-over from other donors' samples.

The chain is built from TRBV7-9 and TRBJ2-7; TRBD1 agrees at 7 bases. Germline lookup yields CDR1 SEHNR and CDR2 FQNEAQ (reference sequence). The CDR3 has 14 residues. J lost 1 base, V lost 5 bases, and 5 bases had no gene match. The CDR3 sequence: CASSRLDRSYEQYF. The CDR3 DNA follows: TGTGCCAGCAGCCGTCTGGACAGGTCCTACGAGCAGTACTTC.

The chain joins TRBV27 to TRBJ1-1; the D is unclear. V dropped 0 bases and J dropped 4 bases, with 18 bases sitting between them. This CDR3 has 17 residues. The germline gives CDR1 MNHEY, CDR2 SMNVEV (reference sequence). Here the CDR3 DNA reads TGTGCCAGCAGTTTATCGATAATGTCCCTCGGTGGCACTGAAGCTTTCTTT. It codes for CASSLSIMSLGGTEAFF.